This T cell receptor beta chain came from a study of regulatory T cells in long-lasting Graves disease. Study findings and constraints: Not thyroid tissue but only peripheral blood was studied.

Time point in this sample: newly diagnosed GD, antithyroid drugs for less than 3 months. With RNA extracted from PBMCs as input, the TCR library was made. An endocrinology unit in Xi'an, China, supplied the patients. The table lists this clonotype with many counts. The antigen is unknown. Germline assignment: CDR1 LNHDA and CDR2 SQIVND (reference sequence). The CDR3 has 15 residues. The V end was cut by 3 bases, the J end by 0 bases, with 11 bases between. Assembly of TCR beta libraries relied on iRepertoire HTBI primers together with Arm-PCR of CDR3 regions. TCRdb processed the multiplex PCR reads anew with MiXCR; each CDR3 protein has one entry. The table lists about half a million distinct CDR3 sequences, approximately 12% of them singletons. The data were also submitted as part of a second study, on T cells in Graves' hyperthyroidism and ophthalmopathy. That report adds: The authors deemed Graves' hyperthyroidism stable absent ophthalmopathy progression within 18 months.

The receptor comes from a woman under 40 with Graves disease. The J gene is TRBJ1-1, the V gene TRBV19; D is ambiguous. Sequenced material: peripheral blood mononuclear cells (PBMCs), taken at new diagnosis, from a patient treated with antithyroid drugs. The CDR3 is CASSMGSVLNTEAFF. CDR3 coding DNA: TGTGCCAGTAGTATGGGCAGCGTCTTGAACACTGAAGCTTTCTTT.